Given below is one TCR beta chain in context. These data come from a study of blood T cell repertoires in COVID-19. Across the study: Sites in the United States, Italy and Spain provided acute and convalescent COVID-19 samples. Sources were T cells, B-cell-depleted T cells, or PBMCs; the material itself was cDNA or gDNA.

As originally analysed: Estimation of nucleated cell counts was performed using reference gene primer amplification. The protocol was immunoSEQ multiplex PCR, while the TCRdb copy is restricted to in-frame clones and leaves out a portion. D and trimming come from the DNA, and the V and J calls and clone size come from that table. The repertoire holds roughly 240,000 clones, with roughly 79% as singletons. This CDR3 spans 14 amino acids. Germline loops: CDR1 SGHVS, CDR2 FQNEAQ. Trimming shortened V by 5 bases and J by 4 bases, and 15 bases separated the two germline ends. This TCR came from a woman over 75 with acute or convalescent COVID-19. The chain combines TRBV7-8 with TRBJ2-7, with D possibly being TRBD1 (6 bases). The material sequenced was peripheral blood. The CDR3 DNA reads TGTGCCAGCAGCGCGGACAGAGCACGGTACGAGCAGTACTTC. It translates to CASSADRARYEQYF.